The 23 T cell receptor beta chains presented below share a single source sample, sequenced in a study of patients and donors after allogeneic stem cell transplantation. Each CDR3 protein gets one entry after TCRdb re-called the RT-PCR reads with MiXCR. The sample consists of about 87,000 distinct CDR3 sequences, roughly 5.1% of them appearing once. The sample comprised blood, either unsorted or a sorted T cell fraction (not recorded which). These receptor sequences come from a human donor who was either an allogeneic HSCT recipient or a stem cell or donor lymphocyte infusion donor (not recorded which). It is not recorded whose cells these are; they may come from a transplant donor.

This clonotype was detected many times. V usage is TRBV7-8 and J usage is TRBJ1-1; TRBD1 might be the D (5 bases). Germline V gene sequence: CDR1 SGHVS, CDR2 FQNEAQ. V lost 5 bases and J lost 3, with 10 bases in between. The CDR3 covers 13 residues. The CDR3 DNA reads as TGTGCCAGCAGCCAGGGCCGTTACACTGAAGCTTTCTTT. Translating gives CASSQGRYTEAFF.

The V and J genes are TRBV6-1 and TRBJ1-1, with TRBD1 identical over 8 bases. V shed 4 bases and J 5 bases; nucleotides not matched to a gene: 6. Germline lookup yields CDR1 MNHNS and CDR2 SASEGT. This CDR3 contains 14 residues. In DNA, the CDR3 is TGTGCCAGCAGTGGGCGACAGGGGCAAACTGAAGCTTTCTTT. Its translation: CASSGRQGQTEAFF.

V gene TRBV5-1 combines with J gene TRBJ1-2, with TRBD1 matching 8 bases. V lost 0 bases, J lost 8 bases, and 15 bases stayed unmatched. Germline V lookup: CDR1 SGHRS, CDR2 YFSETQ. The CDR3 is 17 amino acids. In DNA form, the CDR3 reads TGCGCCAGCAGCTTGGCCGGGACAGGTCTTAATCCGGGCGGCTACACCTTC. Protein sequence: CASSLAGTGLNPGGYTF.

At least ten counts were recorded for this clonotype. V and J are TRBV11-2 and TRBJ2-7; D unclear. The ends were cut back, 5 bases at V and 6 bases at J, with 14 bases in the middle. The CDR3 is 13 amino acids. The germline V gene has CDR1 SGHAT and CDR2 FQNNGV. CDR3 region: CASSPLRRFEQYF. CDR3 bases: TGTGCCAGCAGCCCCCTCCGCCGGTTCGAGCAGTACTTC. The entire variable domain, with the rest obtained from reference TRBV11-2 and TRBJ2-7, is as follows: EAGVAQSPRYKIIEKRQSVAFWCNPISGHATLYWYQQILGQGPKLLIQFQNNGVVDDSQLPKDRFSAERLKGVDSTLKIQPAKLEDSAVYLCASSPLRRFEQYFGPGTRLTVT.

This clonotype was picked up many times. The CDR3 region is CSAGDIRAQETQYF. The CDR3, as DNA: TGCAGTGCGGGGGACATAAGGGCACAAGAGACCCAGTACTTC. The rearrangement uses TRBV20-1 and TRBJ2-5, with a tentative D call TRBD1 (6 bases). CDR1 is DFQATT and CDR2 is SNEGSKA in the germline V gene (reference sequence). V was clipped by 6 bases and J by 2 bases, with 16 bases between them. The CDR3 contains 14 residues.

This clonotype was found many times. This sequence joins TRBV5-6 and TRBJ1-5; 10 bases line up with TRBD1. The CDR3 is made up of 15 amino acids. V lost 4 bases and J lost 7; bases outside the gene matches: 8. CDR1 is SGHDT and CDR2 is YYEEEE in the germline V gene. CDR3 protein: CASSVTGGNAQPQHF. The CDR3 DNA follows: TGTGCCAGCAGCGTGACAGGGGGCAATGCGCAGCCCCAGCATTTT.

This clonotype was detected many times. The rearrangement uses TRBV5-1 and TRBJ1-2; weak D call: TRBD1 (6 bases). The V end was cut by 3 bases, the J end by 8 bases, with 11 bases between. This CDR3 comprises 12 residues. The germline V gene encodes CDR1 SGHRS and CDR2 YFSETQ. The CDR3 is CASSSSGDGYTF. CDR3 bases: TGCGCCAGCAGCTCGTCAGGGGACGGCTACACCTTC.

This clonotype has a count of ten or more. The J gene is TRBJ2-3, the V gene TRBV6-1; 8 nucleotides align to TRBD2. The ends lost 2 bases at V and 5 bases at J; junction bases unmatched: 12. The CDR3 runs 17 residues. Germline values: CDR1 MNHNS, CDR2 SASEGT. The DNA for the CDR3 is TGTGCCAGCAGTGAATGGGGCTGGGCGGGGGGTGAAGATACGCAGTATTTT. Translated, it gives CASSEWGWAGGEDTQYF.

This clonotype was recorded many times. The chain carries TRBV5-5 and TRBJ2-5; D tentatively reads TRBD1 or TRBD2 (5 bases each). The CDR3 has 15 amino acids. CDR1 and CDR2 from the germline V gene are SGHKS and YYEKEE (reference sequence). The ends were cut back, 4 bases at V and 0 bases at J, with 13 bases in the middle. CDR3 in amino acids: CASSATWGYQETQYF. CDR3 nucleotide sequence: TGTGCCAGCAGCGCCACTTGGGGGTACCAAGAGACCCAGTACTTC.

This clonotype was seen at least ten times. This sequence joins TRBV6-1 and TRBJ2-5, with D unresolved. The CDR3 has 15 amino acids. From germline, CDR1 is MNHNS and CDR2 SASEGT. V dropped 7 bases and J dropped 2 bases, with 17 bases sitting between them. For the CDR3, the DNA is TGTGCCAGCAAAATGGAGCCCCTTCTTCAAGAGACCCAGTACTTC. Its translation: CASKMEPLLQETQYF.

This clonotype was picked up many times. This chain uses TRBV27 with TRBJ2-7, with 7 bases lining up with TRBD1. Germline V CDR1 and CDR2: MNHEY, SMNVEV (reference sequence). This CDR3 comprises 14 residues. V lost 6 bases, J lost 0 bases, and 5 bases stayed unmatched. CDR3 sequence: CASSSTGSSYEQYF. Here the CDR3 DNA reads TGTGCCAGCAGCTCGACAGGGAGCTCCTACGAGCAGTACTTC.

This clonotype has ten or more counts. This rearrangement joins TRBV4-1 to TRBJ2-7; a possible D gene is TRBD2 (5 bases). Trimming took off 1 base at V and 3 bases at J, with 16 bases between the two ends. The CDR3 is 16 amino acids. Germline assignment: CDR1 MGHRA and CDR2 YSYEKL. CDR3 residues: CASSQGSGIGYYEQYF. The CDR3 DNA reads TGCGCCAGCAGCCAAGGGTCGGGAATAGGTTACTACGAGCAGTACTTC.

V usage is TRBV19 and J usage is TRBJ2-6, with a tentative D call TRBD2 (5 bases). V was pared by 7 bases and J by 0 bases, with 19 bases between. CDR3 length: 18 amino acids. Germline assignment: CDR1 LNHDA and CDR2 SQIVND (reference sequence). The CDR3 DNA sequence: TGTGCCAGTACCAATAGTCAGGTAGGAGGCTCTGGGGCCAACGTCCTGACTTTC. Its protein is CASTNSQVGGSGANVLTF.

This clonotype showed up many times. V usage is TRBV11-2 and J usage is TRBJ2-1; no reliable D call. CDR3 size: 16 residues. Germline V gives CDR1 SGHAT, CDR2 FQNNGV. V shed 1 base and J shed 0 bases, with 10 bases lying between them. The CDR3: CASSLVGIRSYNEQFF. In nucleotides, the CDR3 is TGTGCCAGCAGCTTAGTGGGCATCCGCTCCTACAATGAGCAGTTCTTC.

The V gene is TRBV2, the J gene TRBJ1-2; possible D gene TRBD1, 5 bases. CDR3 length: 14 amino acids. Germline CDR1 and CDR2: SNHLY and FYNNEI. With 6 bases removed from V and 6 bases from J, the gap between germline ends came to 17 bases. CDR3 nucleotide sequence: TGTGCCAGCAGAGCTCGGGACGGCTCTGATGGCTACACCTTC. The encoded protein is CASRARDGSDGYTF.

In this sample, this clonotype turned up many times. The V call is TRBV20-1, the J call TRBJ1-2; TRBD1 matches at 7 bases. V shed 4 bases and J 6 bases; nucleotides not matched to a gene: 8. The germline CDR1 and CDR2 sequences are DFQATT and SNEGSKA (reference sequence). The CDR3 has 13 residues. CDR3 in amino acids: CSAIKGGGDGYTF. The DNA of the CDR3 is TGCAGTGCTATTAAAGGGGGCGGAGATGGCTACACCTTC.

The rearrangement links TRBV5-4 to TRBJ1-1; 9 nucleotides agree with TRBD1. CDR1 and CDR2 from the germline V gene are SGHNT and YYREEE (reference sequence). The CDR3 has 20 amino acids. The J segment lost 0 bases and the V segment lost 1 base, leaving 16 bases of the junction unmatched. CDR3 sequence: CASSLLGQGWVGVMNTEAFF. Written as DNA, the CDR3 is TGTGCCAGCAGCTTGCTGGGACAGGGCTGGGTCGGCGTCATGAACACTGAAGCTTTCTTT.

The table lists this clonotype with many counts. The V call is TRBV3-1, the J call TRBJ2-7; tentatively, D is TRBD1 (6 bases). The germline V gene has CDR1 LGHDT and CDR2 YNNKEL (reference sequence). The V gene lost 0 bases and the J gene lost 0 bases, with 9 bases spanning the gap. The CDR3 extends over 15 amino acids. CDR3 sequence: CASSQDPQGSYEQYF. In DNA form, the CDR3 reads TGTGCCAGCAGCCAAGATCCACAGGGCTCCTACGAGCAGTACTTC.

The sample holds a few counts of this clonotype. The chain recombines TRBV28 with TRBJ2-7; D tentatively reads TRBD1 or TRBD2 (5 bases each). This CDR3 contains 15 residues. V lost 4 bases to trimming and J lost 3 bases, with 16 bases between them. Germline V gene data show CDR1 as MDHEN and CDR2 as SYDVKM. In nucleotides, the CDR3 is TGTGCCAGCAGTTCCCCCGGGACGGAGCTCTACGAGCAGTACTTC. Translation: CASSSPGTELYEQYF.

The table lists this clonotype with many counts. The chain combines TRBV18 with TRBJ2-5; D gene uncertain. The CDR3 has 14 residues. CDR1 is KGHSH and CDR2 is LQKENI in the germline V gene. Trimming removed 2 bases from V and 5 bases from J, with 12 bases in between. The CDR3 reads CASSPSGPPETQYF. Written as DNA, the CDR3 is TGTGCCAGCTCACCATCAGGACCCCCGGAGACCCAGTACTTC.

At least ten counts were recorded for this clonotype. The gene calls are TRBV30 and TRBJ1-2, with a possible D match to TRBD1 (6 bases). Trimming shortened V by 0 bases and J by 6 bases, and 11 bases separated the two germline ends. The length of the CDR3 is 13 residues. Germline V gene data show CDR1 as GTSNPN and CDR2 as SVGIG (reference sequence). The CDR3 DNA is TGTGCCTGGAGTGTGAGGGGGGCTAATGGCTACACCTTC. As protein: CAWSVRGANGYTF.

In this sample, this clonotype turned up many times. The rearrangement joins TRBV20-1 to TRBJ2-4, with D possibly called TRBD1 or TRBD2 (5 bases each). Germline CDR1 and CDR2: DFQATT and SNEGSKA (reference sequence). Trimming shortened V by 0 bases and J by 4 bases, and 25 bases separated the two germline ends. This CDR3 spans 19 amino acids. The CDR3 region is CSARDGPRGTRVRKNIQYF. CDR3 bases: TGCAGTGCTAGAGATGGGCCACGGGGAACCAGGGTCCGGAAAAACATTCAGTACTTC.

The table lists this clonotype with many counts. The chain has TRBV2 and TRBJ1-5, with 11 bases matching TRBD1. The J segment lost 6 bases and the V segment lost 6 bases, leaving 16 bases of the junction unmatched. The CDR3 consists of 18 residues. CDR1 SNHLY and CDR2 FYNNEI come from the germline V gene. The CDR3, as DNA: TGTGCCAGCAGAGGAACGGGACAGGGGGGATTCTGGCGTCAGCCCCAGCATTTT. Amino acids: CASRGTGQGGFWRQPQHF.